The T cell receptor (beta chain) under discussion was sequenced for a study of beta chain features in type 1 diabetes. Across the study: What patients shared with healthy donors was a similar profile of age, gender and cell yields. General study results and limits: Within each of all four CD4+ subsets, Type 1 diabetes patients had TCRB CDR3s that were moderately but significantly shorter. High TCR expression in some cells could lead to their over-representation in cDNA sequencing.

Sequenced material consisted of expressed TCRB transcripts (all of the isolated RNA was reverse transcribed). Some clones are missing from TCRdb's copy, which holds only in-frame ones; the method was immunoSEQ multiplex PCR. Here the sample spans hundreds of thousands of clones, roughly 12% being singletons. This clone was seen more than once but under ten times. What it binds is unknown. Trimming took 1 base from V and 2 from J, leaving 6 bases between them. Germline V gene lookup returns CDR1 SGHVS and CDR2 FNYEAQ. The CDR3 is 14 amino acids. This TCR derives from a young woman with type 1 diabetes. The chain recombines TRBV7-6 with TRBJ1-5; D unresolved. The specimen was naive CD4+ T cells from blood. The CDR3 DNA follows: TGTGCCAGCAGCTTAGAGGAGGGCAATCAGCCCCAGCATTTT. Translation gives CASSLEEGNQPQHF.